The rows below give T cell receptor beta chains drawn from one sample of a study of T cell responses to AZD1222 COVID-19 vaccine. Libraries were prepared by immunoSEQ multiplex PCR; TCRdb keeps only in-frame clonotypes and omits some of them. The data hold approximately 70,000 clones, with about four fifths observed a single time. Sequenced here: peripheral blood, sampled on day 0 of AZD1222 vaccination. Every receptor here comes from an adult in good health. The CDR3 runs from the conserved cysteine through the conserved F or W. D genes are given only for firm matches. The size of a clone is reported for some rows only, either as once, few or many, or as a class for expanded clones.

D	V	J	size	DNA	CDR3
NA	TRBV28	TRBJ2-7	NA	TGTGCCAGCAGAGGACAGCGACGGGCGGAGTACTTC	CASRGQRRAEYF
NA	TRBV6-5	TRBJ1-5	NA	TGTGCCAGCAGTTCCCCCCGTGGCCCCCAGCATTTT	CASSSPRGPQHF
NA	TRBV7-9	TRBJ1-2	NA	TGTGCCAGCAGCTTAGCGGGGACCCAGGGTTCGGTAGGCGGCTACACCTTC	CASSLAGTQGSVGGYTF
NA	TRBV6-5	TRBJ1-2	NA	TGTGCCAGCAGTTACTCCCGGGCCCCTTATGGCTACACCTTC	CASSYSRAPYGYTF
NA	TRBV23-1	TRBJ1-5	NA	TGCGCCAGCAGTCAGTGGGACGATCGGGGGATCAATCAGCCCCAGCATTTT	CASSQWDDRGINQPQHF
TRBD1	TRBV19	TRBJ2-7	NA	TGTGCCAGTAGTCAACAGGGGGCCGTTAACGAGCAGTACTTC	CASSQQGAVNEQYF
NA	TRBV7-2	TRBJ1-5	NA	TGTGCCAGCAGCCGGGATAGCAATCAGCCCCAGCATTTT	CASSRDSNQPQHF
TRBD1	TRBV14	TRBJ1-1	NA	TGTGCCAGCAGCCAAGACGCTATGATGATCGGGACAGGGTACATCACTGAAGCTTTCTTT	CASSQDAMMIGTGYITEAFF
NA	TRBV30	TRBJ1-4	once	TGTGCCTGGAGTGTTAGGGGCAGACGGACTAATGAAAAACTGTTTTTT	CAWSVRGRRTNEKLFF
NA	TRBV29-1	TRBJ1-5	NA	TGCAGCGTAAAGGGGTTGGATAGCAATCAGCCCCAGCATTTT	CSVKGLDSNQPQHF
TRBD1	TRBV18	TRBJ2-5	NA	TGTGCCAGCTCACGCGACAGGGTGCAAGAGACCCAGTACTTC	CASSRDRVQETQYF
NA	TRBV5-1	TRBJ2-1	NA	TGCGCCAGCAGCTTCCAAACTAGCAATGGAGAAAATGAGCAGTTCTTC	CASSFQTSNGENEQFF
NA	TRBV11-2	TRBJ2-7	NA	TGTGCCAGCACCATACAGAGCTCCTACGAGCAGTACTTC	CASTIQSSYEQYF
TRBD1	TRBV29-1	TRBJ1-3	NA	TGCAGCGCTGGACAGGAGGGAAACACCATATATTTT	CSAGQEGNTIYF
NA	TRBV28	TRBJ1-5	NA	TGTGCCAGCAGTTTCCGGCAGCCCCAGCATTTT	CASSFRQPQHF
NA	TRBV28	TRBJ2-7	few	TGTGCCAGCAGCTCGATCCGGGTCAGCTCCTACGAGCAGTACTTC	CASSSIRVSSYEQYF
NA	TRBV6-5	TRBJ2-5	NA	TGTGCCAGCGGACAGCTTTTCCAAGAGACCCAGTACTTC	CASGQLFQETQYF
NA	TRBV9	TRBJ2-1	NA	TGTGCCAGCAGCAAACCCGATGAAAACTGGGCTGGCTACAATGAGCAGTTCTTC	CASSKPDENWAGYNEQFF
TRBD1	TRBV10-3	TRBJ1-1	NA	TGTGCCATCAGCTCAGACAGGGGGCATACTGAAGCTTTCTTT	CAISSDRGHTEAFF
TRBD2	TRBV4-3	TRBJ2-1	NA	TGCGCCAGCAGCCAAGAACTAGCGGGGGGTCCGTTCTTC	CASSQELAGGPFF
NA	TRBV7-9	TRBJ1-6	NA	TGTGCCAGCAGCTTAGGTAACAGGGAGTACTCACCCCTCCACTTT	CASSLGNREYSPLHF
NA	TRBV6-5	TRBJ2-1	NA	TGTGCCAGCAGTTACAGTGTACCCTACAATGAGCAGTTCTTC	CASSYSVPYNEQFF
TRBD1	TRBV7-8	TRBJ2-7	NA	TGTGCCAGCAGCTACCGGGACAGCGACTCCTACGAGCAGTACTTC	CASSYRDSDSYEQYF
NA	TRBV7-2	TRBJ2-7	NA	TGTGCCAGCAGCTTAGTTCGCGGGACGGGTGAGCAGTACTTC	CASSLVRGTGEQYF
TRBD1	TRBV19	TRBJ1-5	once	TGTGCCAGTAGTCCGGACAGGGGAAATCAGCCCCAGCATTTT	CASSPDRGNQPQHF
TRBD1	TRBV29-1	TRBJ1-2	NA	TGCAGCGTTGAGTTGGACAGGGGGCATGGCTACACCTTC	CSVELDRGHGYTF
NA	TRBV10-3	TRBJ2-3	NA	TGTGCCATCAGGGCGGGGGCGGCGACAGATACGCAGTATTTT	CAIRAGAATDTQYF
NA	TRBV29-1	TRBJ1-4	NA	TGCAGCGTTTTCGACAGCCCTAATGAAAAACTGTTTTTT	CSVFDSPNEKLFF
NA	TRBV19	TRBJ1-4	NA	TGTGCCAGTAAAAGTTGGGCAACTAATGAAAAACTGTTTTTT	CASKSWATNEKLFF
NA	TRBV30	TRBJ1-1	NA	TGTGCCTGGAGTCAAGATCTGAACACTGAAGCTTTCTTT	CAWSQDLNTEAFF
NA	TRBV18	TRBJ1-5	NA	TGTGCCAGCTCACCACGGAATCCAAGTGGTCAGCCCCAGCATTTT	CASSPRNPSGQPQHF
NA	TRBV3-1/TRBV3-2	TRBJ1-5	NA	TGTGCCAGCAGCCAAGATACTGGGTTCAGCAATCAGCCCCAGCATTTT	CASSQDTGFSNQPQHF
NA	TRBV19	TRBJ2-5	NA	TGTGCCAGTAGTCTCACCCGTCGGGGCCCCAAGACCCAGTACTTC	CASSLTRRGPKTQYF
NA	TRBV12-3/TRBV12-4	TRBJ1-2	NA	TGTGCCAGCAGTATGATAGAGGGAGATGGCTACACCTTC	CASSMIEGDGYTF
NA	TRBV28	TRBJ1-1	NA	TGTGCCAGCAGTTTATTAACAGGGTCTAGGGCTTTCTTT	CASSLLTGSRAFF
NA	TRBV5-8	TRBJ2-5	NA	TGTGCCAGCAGCTTGGGGGCAGTCCAAGAGACCCAGTACTTC	CASSLGAVQETQYF
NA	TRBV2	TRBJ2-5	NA	TGTGCCAGCAGTGAAATTGGCAGTAAAGAGACCCAGTACTTC	CASSEIGSKETQYF
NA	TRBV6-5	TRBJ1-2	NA	TGTGCCAGCAGCGCTGGCAGGGCGGATGGCTACACCTTC	CASSAGRADGYTF
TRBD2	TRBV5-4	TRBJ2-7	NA	TGTGCCAGCAGCCCGTTAGCGGGGAGGTTACGAGAGCAGTACTTC	CASSPLAGRLREQYF
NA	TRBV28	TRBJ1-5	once	TGTGCCAGCACCTTGGACGGGGGGCGGCAGCCCCAGCATTTT	CASTLDGGRQPQHF
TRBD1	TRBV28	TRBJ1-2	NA	TGTGCCAGCAGTTTAGGACAGGGGGCTGGCTATGGCTACACCTTC	CASSLGQGAGYGYTF
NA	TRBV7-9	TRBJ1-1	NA	TGTGCCAGCACCCCTCGGTCGGTGGGAGCCGAAGCTTTCTTT	CASTPRSVGAEAFF
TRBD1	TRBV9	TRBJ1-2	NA	TGTGCCAGCAGTTACGGGACAGGGAGAGAAGGTGGCTACACCTTC	CASSYGTGREGGYTF
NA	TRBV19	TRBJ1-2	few	TGTGCCAGTAGTCCCGGGGACTATGGCTACACCTTC	CASSPGDYGYTF
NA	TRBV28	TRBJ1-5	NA	TGTGCCAGCAGTTGGAGAGGGATTAGCAATCAGCCCCAGCATTTT	CASSWRGISNQPQHF
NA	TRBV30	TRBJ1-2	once	TGTGCCTGGAGTCGGCGGGTCGGGCGAAACTATGGCTACACCTTC	CAWSRRVGRNYGYTF
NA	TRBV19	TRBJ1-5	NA	TGTGCCAGTAGTATAGGGGGGGTTGGCAATCAGCCCCAGCATTTT	CASSIGGVGNQPQHF
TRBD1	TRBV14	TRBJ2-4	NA	TGTGCCAGCAGCCGAAGACAGGGGGCCGGCGGCTTGAGTAACATTCAGTACTTC	CASSRRQGAGGLSNIQYF
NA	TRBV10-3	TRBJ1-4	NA	TGTGCCATCAGTGCCGAATTTGGAAAACTGTTTTTT	CAISAEFGKLFF
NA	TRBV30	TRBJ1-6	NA	TGTGCCTGGGGTAGCGGGTCCTATAATTCACCCCTCCACTTT	CAWGSGSYNSPLHF
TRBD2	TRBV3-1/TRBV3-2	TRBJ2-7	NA	TGTGCCAGCAGCCAAACGGGGGGCTCCTACGAGCAGTACTTC	CASSQTGGSYEQYF
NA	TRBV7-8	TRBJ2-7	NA	TGTGCCAGCAGCTTAGTAGTACGCCGCGAGCAGTACTTC	CASSLVVRREQYF
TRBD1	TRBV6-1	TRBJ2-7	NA	TGTGCCAGCAGGATTCCCGGGACAGGGGCTGGCGAGCAGTACTTC	CASRIPGTGAGEQYF
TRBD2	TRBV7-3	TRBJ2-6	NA	TGTGCCAGCAGCCCTAGCGGGACAGCGATCTCTGGGGCCAACGTCCTGACTTTC	CASSPSGTAISGANVLTF
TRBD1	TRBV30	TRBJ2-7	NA	TGTGCCTGTAACGGACAGGGGTCCTCCTACGAGCAGTACTTC	CACNGQGSSYEQYF